This is a list of T cell receptor beta chains from one sample in a study of blood T cell repertoires in COVID-19. Profiling relied on immunoSEQ multiplex PCR, and the TCRdb table lists in-frame clones only, not all of them. The repertoire holds more than 250,000 clones, with 83% as singletons. Input material: peripheral blood. Source of these receptors: a woman aged 50 to 60 with acute or convalescent COVID-19. Both conserved end residues are part of each CDR3. The D gene is left open where the match is weak. Rows give clone size only sometimes, using once, few, many, or a class for an expanded clone.

TGTGCCAGTAGTTCCGGGGGACGAGAGACCCAGTACTTC	CASSSGGRETQYF	TRBJ2-5	TRBV19	NA	NA
TGCAGCGTTGTACCCGGGCAGAGGAGGAATGAGCAGTTCTTC	CSVVPGQRRNEQFF	TRBJ2-1	TRBV29-1	NA	NA
TGTGCCAGCAGATTGGGACTCCAATCTTACGAGCAGTACTTC	CASRLGLQSYEQYF	TRBJ2-7	TRBV18	once	NA
TGTGCCAGCAGTTCCATGAGCTCTGGAAACACCATATATTTT	CASSSMSSGNTIYF	TRBJ1-3	TRBV11-2	NA	NA
TGTGCCAGCTCATCACGACGTTCGGGGGAAACTGAAGCTTTCTTT	CASSSRRSGETEAFF	TRBJ1-1	TRBV18	NA	NA
TGCGCCAGCAGCGCATATCCGGGACATGGGGCCACTGAAGCTTTCTTT	CASSAYPGHGATEAFF	TRBJ1-1	TRBV5-1	NA	NA
TGTGCCAGCAGCCAAGCCTACAGTGACGGCTACACCTTC	CASSQAYSDGYTF	TRBJ1-2	TRBV3-1/TRBV3-2	NA	NA
TGTGCCAGCAGCTTGGGACTAGCGCTTTACAATGAGCAGTTCTTC	CASSLGLALYNEQFF	TRBJ2-1	TRBV7-7	once	TRBD2
TGCAGCGTTCGATCCAGGGATCCGCTCTATGGCTACACCTTC	CSVRSRDPLYGYTF	TRBJ1-2	TRBV29-1	once	NA
TGCGCCAGCAGCCAAGATGACAGGGGATACGAGCAGTACTTC	CASSQDDRGYEQYF	TRBJ2-7	TRBV4-1	few	TRBD1
TGCGCCAGCAGCTTGGCCTCTATCGGGAACACTGAAGCTTTCTTT	CASSLASIGNTEAFF	TRBJ1-1	TRBV5-1	NA	NA
TGTGCCAGCAGTGCTGCGACTAGGGGTGAGCAGTTCTTC	CASSAATRGEQFF	TRBJ2-1	TRBV12-3/TRBV12-4	once	NA
TGTGCCAGCAGCTTACAGGTGGGGAACACTGAAGCTTTCTTT	CASSLQVGNTEAFF	TRBJ1-1	TRBV7-2	NA	NA
TGCAGTGCCCGGGGGGAAGAGACCCAGTACTTC	CSARGEETQYF	TRBJ2-5	TRBV20-1	NA	TRBD2
TGTGCCAGCAGTTTAAAGGGGGCCGGTGGCTACACCTTC	CASSLKGAGGYTF	TRBJ1-2	TRBV27	NA	TRBD1
TGTGCCAGTAGTATAGTGACTAGCGGGCCCGGGGAGCTGTTTTTT	CASSIVTSGPGELFF	TRBJ2-2	TRBV19	NA	TRBD2
TGTGCCAGCAGTGTGACAGGTCAACCGATGAAAGCTTTCTTT	CASSVTGQPMKAFF	TRBJ1-1	TRBV2	NA	NA
TGTGCCAGCAGCCAAGCCCCGAGGCAGCCCCAGCATTTT	CASSQAPRQPQHF	TRBJ1-5	TRBV3-1/TRBV3-2	NA	NA
TGTGCCAGCAGCAGGACAGCCCGCGAGCAGTACTTC	CASSRTAREQYF	TRBJ2-7	TRBV12-3/TRBV12-4	once	NA
TGTGCCAGCAGTGAGAACAGGCCCGAAGGGGAGCAGTACTTC	CASSENRPEGEQYF	TRBJ2-7	TRBV2	NA	NA
TGTGCCTGGAGTGCCGCTAGGAGTAATAGCAATCAGCCCCAGCATTTT	CAWSAARSNSNQPQHF	TRBJ1-5	TRBV30	NA	NA
TGTGCCTGGAGCCCGGGACAGATGAACACTGAAGCTTTCTTT	CAWSPGQMNTEAFF	TRBJ1-1	TRBV30	NA	TRBD1
TGCGCCAGCAGCTTGGGCGGGGGCAGGGACACTGAAGCTTTCTTT	CASSLGGGRDTEAFF	TRBJ1-1	TRBV5-1	NA	NA
TGTGCCAGCAGCGTAGCTGGAGGGAGTAAGACCGGGGAGCTGTTTTTT	CASSVAGGSKTGELFF	TRBJ2-2	TRBV9	once	NA
TGTGCCACCCGGGACAGGGAGGATGAAAAACTGTTTTTT	CATRDREDEKLFF	TRBJ1-4	TRBV24-1	NA	TRBD1
TGTGCCACCAGCAGATCCGGGACACAGAACACTGAAGCTTTCTTT	CATSRSGTQNTEAFF	TRBJ1-1	TRBV15	NA	NA
TGTGCCAGCAGTGGAGGTTACAATGAGCAGTTCTTC	CASSGGYNEQFF	TRBJ2-1	TRBV6-2/TRBV6-3	NA	NA